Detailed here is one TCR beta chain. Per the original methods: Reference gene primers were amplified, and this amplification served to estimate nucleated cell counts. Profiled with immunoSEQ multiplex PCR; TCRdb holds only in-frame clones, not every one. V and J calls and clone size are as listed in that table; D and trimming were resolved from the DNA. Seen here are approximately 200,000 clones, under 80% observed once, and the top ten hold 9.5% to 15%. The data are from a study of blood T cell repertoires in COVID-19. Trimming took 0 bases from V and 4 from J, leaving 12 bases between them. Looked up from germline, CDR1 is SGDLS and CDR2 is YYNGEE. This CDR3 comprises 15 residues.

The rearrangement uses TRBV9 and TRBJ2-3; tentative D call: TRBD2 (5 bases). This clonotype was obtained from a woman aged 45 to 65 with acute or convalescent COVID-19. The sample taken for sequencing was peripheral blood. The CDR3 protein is CASSVVGKRADTQYF. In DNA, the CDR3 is TGTGCCAGCAGCGTAGTAGGGAAGAGGGCAGATACGCAGTATTTT. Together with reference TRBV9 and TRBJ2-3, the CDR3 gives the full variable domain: DSGVTQTPKHLITATGQRVTLRCSPRSGDLSVYWYQQSLDQGLQFLIQYYNGEERAKGNILERFSAQQFPDLHSELNLSSLELGDSALYFCASSVVGKRADTQYFGPGTRLTVL.